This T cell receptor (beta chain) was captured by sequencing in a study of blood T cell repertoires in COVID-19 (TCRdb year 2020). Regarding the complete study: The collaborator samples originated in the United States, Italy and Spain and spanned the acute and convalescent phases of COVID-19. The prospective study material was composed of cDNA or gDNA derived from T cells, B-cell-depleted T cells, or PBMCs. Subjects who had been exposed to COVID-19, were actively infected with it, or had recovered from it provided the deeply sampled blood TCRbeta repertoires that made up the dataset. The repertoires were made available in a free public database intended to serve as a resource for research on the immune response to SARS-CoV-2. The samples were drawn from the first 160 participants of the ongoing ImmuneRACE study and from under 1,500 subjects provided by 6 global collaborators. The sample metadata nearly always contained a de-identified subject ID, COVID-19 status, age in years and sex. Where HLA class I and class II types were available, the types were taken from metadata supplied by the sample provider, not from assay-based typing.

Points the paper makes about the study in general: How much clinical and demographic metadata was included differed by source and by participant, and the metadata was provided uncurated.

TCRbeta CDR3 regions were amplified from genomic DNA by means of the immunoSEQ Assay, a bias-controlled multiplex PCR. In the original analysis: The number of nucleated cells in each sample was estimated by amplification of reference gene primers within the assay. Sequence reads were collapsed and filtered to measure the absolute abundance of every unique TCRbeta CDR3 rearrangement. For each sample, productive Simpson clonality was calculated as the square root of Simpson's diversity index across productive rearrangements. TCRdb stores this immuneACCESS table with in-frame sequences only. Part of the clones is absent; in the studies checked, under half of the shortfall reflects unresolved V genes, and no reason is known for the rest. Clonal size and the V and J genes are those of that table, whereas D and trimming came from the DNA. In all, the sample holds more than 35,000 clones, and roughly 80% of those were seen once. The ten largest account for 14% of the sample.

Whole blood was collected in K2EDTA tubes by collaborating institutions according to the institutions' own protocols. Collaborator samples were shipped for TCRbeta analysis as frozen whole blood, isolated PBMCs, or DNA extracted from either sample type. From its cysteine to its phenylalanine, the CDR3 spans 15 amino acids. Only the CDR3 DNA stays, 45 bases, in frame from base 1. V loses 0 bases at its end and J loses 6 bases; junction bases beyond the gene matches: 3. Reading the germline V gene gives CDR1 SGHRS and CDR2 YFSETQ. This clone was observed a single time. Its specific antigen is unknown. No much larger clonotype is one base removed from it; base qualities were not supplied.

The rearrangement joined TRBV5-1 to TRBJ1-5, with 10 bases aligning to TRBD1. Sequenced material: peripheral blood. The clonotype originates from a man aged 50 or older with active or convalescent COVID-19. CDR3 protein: CASSLGQGAGQPQHF. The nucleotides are TGCGCCAGCAGCTTGGGACAGGGGGCAGGTCAGCCCCAGCATTTT.